Listed below are T cell receptor beta chains from one sample, sequenced in a study of blood T cell repertoires in COVID-19. Assay used: immunoSEQ multiplex PCR; TCRdb lists only in-frame clones, some missing. This table holds roughly 260,000 clones, about 80% found once. Material: peripheral blood. The receptors come from an elderly woman with active or convalescent COVID-19. Each CDR3 is given with its conserved first and last residue. Size tells how often a clone was seen (once, few, many) or the class of an expanded clone, and some rows leave it out.

clone_size | j_call | v_call | cdr3_aa
. | TRBJ2-2 | TRBV6-5 | CASSSATSGVGELFF
. | TRBJ1-6 | TRBV5-1 | CASSLGSGKNSPLHF
few | TRBJ2-7 | TRBV3-1/TRBV3-2 | CASSRGQGAGSSYEQYF
. | TRBJ2-7 | TRBV4-2 | CASGRTGSSYEQYF
. | TRBJ1-5 | TRBV11-2 | CASSLLGAGQPQHF
. | TRBJ1-5 | TRBV9 | CASSAGTGVVQPQHF
few | TRBJ1-1 | TRBV3-1/TRBV3-2 | CASSQLRGPTEAFF
medium-sized | TRBJ1-2 | TRBV3-1/TRBV3-2 | CASSQDVGAINYGYTF
few | TRBJ2-7 | TRBV24-1 | CATSELRTGLSYEQYF
. | TRBJ1-5 | TRBV30 | CAWSGQGDQPQHF
. | TRBJ2-3 | TRBV5-1 | CASSGRLATFTDTQYF
. | TRBJ2-2 | TRBV7-2 | CASSFRGQGVRELFF
. | TRBJ2-3 | TRBV7-9 | CASSPLSGGTDTQYF
. | TRBJ1-1 | TRBV19 | CASSTNKPIPTGSKMNTEAFF
. | TRBJ2-1 | TRBV7-2 | CASSLRVAYNEQFF
few | TRBJ1-5 | TRBV5-1 | CASREGTSNQPQHF
. | TRBJ1-2 | TRBV7-2 | CASSLYPGRTARYGYTF
. | TRBJ2-5 | TRBV29-1 | CSVQGDARETQYF
few | TRBJ1-5 | TRBV5-1 | CASSLDSLGQPQHF
. | TRBJ1-1 | TRBV5-4 | CASSRDRSLNTEAFF
. | TRBJ2-1 | TRBV2 | CASTRLAGAFYNEQFF
. | TRBJ2-7 | TRBV11-2 | CASSQDRVHEQYF
few | TRBJ1-1 | TRBV7-2 | CASSKVPGNTEAFF
. | TRBJ2-7 | TRBV19 | CASRRLAGGHEQYF
. | TRBJ2-1 | TRBV5-1 | CASSSQPSGSSYVEQFF
. | TRBJ2-5 | TRBV4-1 | CASSQGSGLAGTGETQYF
. | TRBJ1-3 | TRBV6-6 | CASSYREGFEGNTIYF
few | TRBJ2-2 | TRBV3-1/TRBV3-2 | CASSPPPYTGQAGELFF
. | TRBJ2-7 | TRBV3-1/TRBV3-2 | CASSQEGDRGNCYEQYF
once | TRBJ2-3 | TRBV18 | CASSHDLRDTQYF
. | TRBJ2-5 | TRBV7-9 | CASSELQETQYF
. | TRBJ1-5 | TRBV28 | CATQGPPSNQPQHF
once | TRBJ1-2 | TRBV19 | CASTKTGLYGYTF
. | TRBJ2-2 | TRBV7-9 | CASSHLGTGINGELFF
. | TRBJ1-2 | TRBV19 | CASRKGTGSLYGYTF
. | TRBJ2-7 | TRBV24-1 | CATSDPNSGSYEQYF
once | TRBJ1-6 | TRBV6-6 | CASSRRARSSYNSPLHF
. | TRBJ2-4 | TRBV28 | CASSDSIAKNIQYF
few | TRBJ1-1 | TRBV19 | CASSIPQGATEAFF
. | TRBJ2-1 | TRBV10-3 | CAVDGGGGYNEQFF
. | TRBJ1-6 | TRBV5-1 | CASSPGQGNSPLHF
. | TRBJ1-2 | TRBV6-6 | CASTQQGANYGYTF
. | TRBJ1-1 | TRBV5-1 | CASSGTGGLNTEAFF
once | TRBJ2-7 | TRBV10-2 | CASSDRGWREQYF
. | TRBJ1-1 | TRBV5-4 | CASSLMGANTEAFF
. | TRBJ2-5 | TRBV5-1 | CASSSYTQGGETQYF
. | TRBJ2-3 | TRBV5-1 | CASSSSGGASDTQYF
. | TRBJ1-2 | TRBV7-2 | CASSLGTDLYTNYGYTF
. | TRBJ1-5 | TRBV19 | CASNGGDSKDSNQPQHF
. | TRBJ2-2 | TRBV19 | CASSIGAGGYTGELFF